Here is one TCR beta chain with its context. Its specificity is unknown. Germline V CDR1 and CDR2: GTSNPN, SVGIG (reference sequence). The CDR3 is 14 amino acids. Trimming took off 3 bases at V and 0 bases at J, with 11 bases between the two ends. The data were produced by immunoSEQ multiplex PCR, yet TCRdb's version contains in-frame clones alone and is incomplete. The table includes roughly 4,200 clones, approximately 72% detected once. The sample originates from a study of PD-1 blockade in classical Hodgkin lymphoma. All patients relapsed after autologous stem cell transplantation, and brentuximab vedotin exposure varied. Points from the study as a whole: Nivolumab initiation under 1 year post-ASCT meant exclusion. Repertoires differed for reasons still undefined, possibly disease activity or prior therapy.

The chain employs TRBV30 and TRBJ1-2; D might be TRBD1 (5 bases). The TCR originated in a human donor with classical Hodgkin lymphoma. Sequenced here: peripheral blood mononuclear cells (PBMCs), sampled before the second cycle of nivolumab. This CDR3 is CAWRAGRTNYGYTF. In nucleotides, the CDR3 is TGTGCCTGGAGAGCGGGACGAACTAACTATGGCTACACCTTC. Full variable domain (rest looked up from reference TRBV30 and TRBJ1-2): SQTIHQWPATLVQPVGSPLSLECTVEGTSNPNLYWYRQAAGRGLQLLFYSVGIGQISSEVPQNLSASRPQDRQFILSSKKLLLSDSGFYLCAWRAGRTNYGYTFGSGTRLTVV.